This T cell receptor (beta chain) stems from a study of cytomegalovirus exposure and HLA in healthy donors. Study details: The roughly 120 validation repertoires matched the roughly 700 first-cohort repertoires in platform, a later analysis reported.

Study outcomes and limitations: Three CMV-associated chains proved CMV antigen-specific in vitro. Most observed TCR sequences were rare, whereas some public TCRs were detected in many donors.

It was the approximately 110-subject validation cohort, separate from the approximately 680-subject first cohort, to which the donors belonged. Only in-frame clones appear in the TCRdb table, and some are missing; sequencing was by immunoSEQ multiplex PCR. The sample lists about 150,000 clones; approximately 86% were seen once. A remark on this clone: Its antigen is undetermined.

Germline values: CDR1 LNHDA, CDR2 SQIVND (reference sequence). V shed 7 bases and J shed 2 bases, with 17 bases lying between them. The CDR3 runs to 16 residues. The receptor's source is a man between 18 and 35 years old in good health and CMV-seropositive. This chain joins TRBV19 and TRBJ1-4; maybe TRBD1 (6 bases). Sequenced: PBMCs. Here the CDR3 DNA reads TGTGCCAGTAAATTAGGGGGGGCGCGCACTAATGAAAAACTGTTTTTT. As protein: CASKLGGARTNEKLFF.